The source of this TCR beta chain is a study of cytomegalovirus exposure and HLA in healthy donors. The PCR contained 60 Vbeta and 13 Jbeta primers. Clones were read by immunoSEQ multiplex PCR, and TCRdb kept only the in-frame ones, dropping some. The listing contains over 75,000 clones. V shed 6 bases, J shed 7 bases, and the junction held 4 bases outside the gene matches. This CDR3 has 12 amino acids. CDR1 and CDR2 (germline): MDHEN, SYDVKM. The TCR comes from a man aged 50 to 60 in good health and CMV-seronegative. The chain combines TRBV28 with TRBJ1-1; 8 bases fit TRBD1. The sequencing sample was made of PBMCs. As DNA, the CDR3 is TGTGCCAGCAGAGGGACAGGCTTTGAAGCTTTCTTT. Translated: CASRGTGFEAFF.